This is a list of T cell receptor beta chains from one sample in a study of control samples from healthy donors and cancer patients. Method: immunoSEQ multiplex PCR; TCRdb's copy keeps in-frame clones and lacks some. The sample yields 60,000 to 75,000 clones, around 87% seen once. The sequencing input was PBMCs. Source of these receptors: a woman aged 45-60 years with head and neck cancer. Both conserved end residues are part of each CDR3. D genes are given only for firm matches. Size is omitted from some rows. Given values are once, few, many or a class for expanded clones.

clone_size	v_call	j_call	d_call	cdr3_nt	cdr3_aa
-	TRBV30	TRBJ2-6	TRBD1	TGTGCCCGCTCGGACTTCGGACAGGGGGCTGGTGGGGCCAACGTCCTGACTTTC	CARSDFGQGAGGANVLTF
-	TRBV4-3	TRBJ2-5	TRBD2	TGCGCCAGCAGCCAAGATGAGCGGGGAAGGCAAGAGACCCAGTACTTC	CASSQDERGRQETQYF
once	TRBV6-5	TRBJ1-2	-	TGTGCCACTTCCCAGGGGCATGGCTACACCTTC	CATSQGHGYTF
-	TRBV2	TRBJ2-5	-	TGTGCCAGCAGTGAGGGGTACTTC	CASSEGYF
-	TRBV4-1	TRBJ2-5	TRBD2	TGCGCCAGCAGCCAAGATGTAGCGGGGGGGGTTAACAAGGAGACCCAGTACTTC	CASSQDVAGGVNKETQYF
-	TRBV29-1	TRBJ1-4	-	TGCAGCGTTGAACCCTCCCTAGGAGAAAAACTGTTTTTT	CSVEPSLGEKLFF
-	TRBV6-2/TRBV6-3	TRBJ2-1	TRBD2	TGTGCCAGCAGTTACCCCCTAGCGGGGGGGAACTACAATGAGCAGTTCTTC	CASSYPLAGGNYNEQFF
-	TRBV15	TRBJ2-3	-	TGTGCCACCAGCAGAGACAAGCCCCTGGAGACAGATACGCAGTATTTT	CATSRDKPLETDTQYF
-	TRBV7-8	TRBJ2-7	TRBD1	TGTGCCAGCAGCCCGCCGGGACAGACCTACGAGCAGTACTTC	CASSPPGQTYEQYF
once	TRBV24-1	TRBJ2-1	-	TGTGCCACCAGTGATTCTTCTAGCTTAAATGAGCAGTTCTTC	CATSDSSSLNEQFF
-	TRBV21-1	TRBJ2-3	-	TGTGCCGGCGAGAGGACATTCAAAACGGATACGCAGTATTTT	CAGERTFKTDTQYF
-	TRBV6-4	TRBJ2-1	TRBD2	TGTGCCAGCAGTGGGACTAGCGGGGGGGCCAATGAGCAGTTCTTC	CASSGTSGGANEQFF
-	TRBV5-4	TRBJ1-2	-	TGTGCCAGCAGCTTGGCCGGGACTAACTATGGCTACACCTTC	CASSLAGTNYGYTF
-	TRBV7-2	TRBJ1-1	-	TGTGCCAGCAGCGCCCGGACGGTCTCAATGAACACTGAAGCTTTCTTT	CASSARTVSMNTEAFF
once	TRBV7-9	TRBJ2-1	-	TGTGCCAGCAGCTCGGTCCCTCACAATGAGCAGTTCTTC	CASSSVPHNEQFF
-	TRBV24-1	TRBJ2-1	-	TGTGCCACCAGTGCGCGACATTACAATGAGCAGTTCTTC	CATSARHYNEQFF
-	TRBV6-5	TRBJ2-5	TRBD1	TGTGCCAGCGGGGCTACAGGGGGCGTAGAGACCCAGTACTTC	CASGATGGVETQYF
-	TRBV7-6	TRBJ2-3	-	TGTGCCAGCAGCTTAGTGGACGGAACGAGGACGCAGTATTTT	CASSLVDGTRTQYF
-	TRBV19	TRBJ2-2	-	TGTGCCAGTAGTGTGGGGGGGCCCGGGGAGCTGTTTTTT	CASSVGGPGELFF
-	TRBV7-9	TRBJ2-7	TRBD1	TGTGCCAGCAGCTCGGGCGGGACAGGGCTCTACGAGCAGTACTTC	CASSSGGTGLYEQYF